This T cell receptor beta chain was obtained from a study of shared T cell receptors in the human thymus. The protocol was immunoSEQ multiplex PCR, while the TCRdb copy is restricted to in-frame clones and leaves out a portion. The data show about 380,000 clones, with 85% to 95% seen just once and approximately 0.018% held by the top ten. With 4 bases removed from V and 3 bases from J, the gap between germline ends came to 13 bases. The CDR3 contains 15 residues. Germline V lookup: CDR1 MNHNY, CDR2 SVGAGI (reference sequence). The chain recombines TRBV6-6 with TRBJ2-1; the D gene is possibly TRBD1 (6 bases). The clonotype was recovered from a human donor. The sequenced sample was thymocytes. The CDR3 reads CASSSDRTFYNEQFF. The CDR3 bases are TGTGCCAGCAGTTCAGACAGGACCTTCTACAATGAGCAGTTCTTC.